These T cell receptor beta chains were read from a single sample in a study of CD8+ T cells in alopecia areata. The data were produced by immunoSEQ multiplex PCR, yet TCRdb's version contains in-frame clones alone and is incomplete. The sample holds approximately 180,000 clones; roughly 65% are singletons and the top ten take approximately 1.7%. Specimen: CD4+ T cells sorted from blood, collected at week 0. The receptors were sampled from a human donor with alopecia areata. The CDR3 runs from the conserved cysteine through the conserved F or W. A D gene is named only where the DNA matches it firmly. Rows give clone size only sometimes, using once, few, many, or a class for an expanded clone.

TRBV5-1,TRBJ2-2,-,TRBD2,CATRVASGHTGELFF,TGCGCCACCCGAGTGGCTAGCGGGCACACCGGGGAGCTGTTTTTT
TRBV2,TRBJ2-3,-,-,CASSLRMRGTDTQYF,TGTGCCAGCAGTTTAAGGATGCGGGGAACAGATACGCAGTATTTT
TRBV2,TRBJ2-2,-,TRBD1,CASGQGNTGELFF,TGTGCCAGCGGACAGGGGAACACCGGGGAGCTGTTTTTT
TRBV29-1,TRBJ1-1,few,-,CSVRYRAAEPNTEAFF,TGCAGCGTAAGGTACAGGGCCGCCGAACCGAACACTGAAGCTTTCTTT
TRBV11-1,TRBJ1-1,-,TRBD1,CASRSTGEIGTEAFF,TGTGCCAGCAGGTCAACAGGGGAAATAGGCACTGAAGCTTTCTTT
TRBV2,TRBJ2-1,-,-,CASSQGSGNEQFF,TGTGCCAGCAGCCAGGGGAGCGGCAATGAGCAGTTCTTC
TRBV5-1,TRBJ2-5,-,-,CASSSDPNRRETQYF,TGCGCCAGCAGCTCCGACCCTAACCGACGGGAGACCCAGTACTTC
TRBV7-9,TRBJ1-6,few,-,CASSFAGERSPLHF,TGTGCCAGCAGCTTCGCAGGGGAAAGGTCACCCCTCCACTTT
TRBV10-3,TRBJ1-1,-,TRBD1,CAISDHRGNTEAFF,TGTGCCATCAGTGACCACAGGGGGAACACTGAAGCTTTCTTT
TRBV5-5,TRBJ1-2,few,-,CASSLAPGYGYTF,TGTGCCAGCAGCTTGGCCCCAGGGTATGGCTACACCTTC
TRBV9,TRBJ2-3,-,TRBD2,CASSVAGTSRTDTQYF,TGTGCCAGCAGCGTAGCGGGGACTAGCAGGACAGATACGCAGTATTTT
TRBV4-3,TRBJ1-2,once,TRBD1,CASSQVPTGDYGYTF,TGCGCCAGCAGCCAAGTCCCTACAGGGGACTATGGCTACACCTTC
TRBV29-1,TRBJ1-1,-,TRBD1,CSVTLTGSTEAFF,TGCAGCGTGACCTTGACAGGGAGCACTGAAGCTTTCTTT
TRBV27,TRBJ2-3,-,TRBD2,CASSALAGRADTQYF,TGTGCCAGCAGTGCTCTAGCGGGGAGGGCAGATACGCAGTATTTT
TRBV30,TRBJ1-6,-,-,CAWSGSSNSPLHF,TGTGCCTGGAGTGGAAGCAGTAATTCACCCCTCCACTTT
TRBV30,TRBJ2-2,-,-,CAWMRSGAERAGELFF,TGTGCCTGGATGAGATCGGGGGCCGAACGAGCCGGGGAGCTGTTTTTT
TRBV2,TRBJ2-5,-,-,CASNTGRVQETQYF,TGTGCCAGCAATACGGGACGGGTCCAAGAGACCCAGTACTTC
TRBV7-8,TRBJ2-1,once,-,CASSSNNEQFF,TGTGCCAGCAGCTCTAACAATGAGCAGTTCTTC
TRBV7-3,TRBJ2-5,-,-,CASSLTSRETQYF,TGTGCCAGCAGCTTGACTAGTCGAGAGACCCAGTACTTC